These 2 T cell receptor beta chains came from one sample sequenced in a study of shared clonotypes between healthy human individuals. CD45RO-negative, CCR7-positively selected cells formed the naive CD8 fraction, excluding terminally differentiated effector memory CD45RA+ cells. TCRdb's copy holds only in-frame clones and misses some; the assay was immunoSEQ multiplex PCR. This table has some 2 million clones, roughly 94% appearing once. Source material: naive CD8+ T cells sorted from blood. Receptor source: a man between 18 and 35 years old in good health.

This clone has only a few counts. CDR3 DNA: TGCGCCAGCAGCCAAGTCGACAGGGGAAATGGAAACACCATATATTTT. Amino acids: CASSQVDRGNGNTIYF. V gene TRBV4-1 combines with J gene TRBJ1-3, with 8 bases that match TRBD1. The CDR3 covers 16 residues. The germline CDR1 and CDR2 sequences are MGHRA and YSYEKL. Trimming at V came to 1 base and at J to 3 bases, leaving 5 bases not matched to a gene.

To note about this clone: This same CDR3 is encoded by further DNA sequences in the sample. Written as DNA, the CDR3 is TGTGCCAGCAGCTCTTCCGGGGGAGAGACCCAGTACTTC. Amino acid sequence: CASSSSGGETQYF. The J gene is TRBJ2-5, the V gene TRBV13; weak D call: TRBD2 (6 bases). CDR3 length: 13 amino acids. Germline V gene sequence: CDR1 PRHDT, CDR2 FYEKMQ (reference sequence). V gave up 4 bases and J gave up 4 bases, with 10 bases separating them. Full variable domain (remainder filled in from reference TRBV13 and TRBJ2-5): AAGVIQSPRHLIKEKRETATLKCYPIPRHDTVYWYQQGPGQDPQFLISFYEKMQSDKGSIPDRFSAQQFSDYHSELNMSSLELGDSALYFCASSSSGGETQYFGPGTRLLVL.